A selection of T cell receptor beta chains follows, all from one sample in a study of CD8+ T cells in alopecia areata. Assay used: immunoSEQ multiplex PCR; TCRdb lists only in-frame clones, some missing. The data hold fewer than 200,000 clones, with 50% to 60% observed a single time. Sequencing was performed on CD4+ T cells sorted from blood, taken at week 0. These receptors originate from a human donor with alopecia areata. CDR3s include the opening cysteine and the closing phenylalanine or tryptophan. A D gene is named only where the DNA matches it firmly. Clone size is stated in some rows and not others, as once, few, many or a class when expanded.

clone_size	cdr3_length	d_call	j_call	v_call	cdr3_nt	cdr3_aa
NA	18	TRBD2	TRBJ2-3	TRBV11-3	TGTGCCAGCAGCTTAAGGAGCGGGGGGGCCTCGGGCACAGATACGCAGTATTTT	CASSLRSGGASGTDTQYF
NA	16	NA	TRBJ1-1	TRBV4-1	TGCGCCAGCAGCCAACCCCGAAGAGGGCTGAACACTGAAGCTTTCTTT	CASSQPRRGLNTEAFF
once	14	NA	TRBJ1-2	TRBV18	TGTGCCAGCTCACCCCCGGGAGGAAACTATGGCTACACCTTC	CASSPPGGNYGYTF
NA	17	NA	TRBJ2-1	TRBV25-1	TGTGCCAGCAGTGAGGGGTTGGGACTCAGCTCCTACAATGAGCAGTTCTTC	CASSEGLGLSSYNEQFF
NA	16	TRBD1	TRBJ1-2	TRBV4-1	TGCGCCAGCAGCCAACAATGGGCACAGGGGAACTATGGCTACACCTTC	CASSQQWAQGNYGYTF
NA	14	NA	TRBJ1-6	TRBV7-2	TGTGCCACCTTGCCTAGGCCTGGGAATTCACCCCTCCACTTT	CATLPRPGNSPLHF
NA	13	TRBD2	TRBJ2-7	TRBV29-1	TGCAGCGTAATAGCGGGGGGGCCCGGGGAGCAGTACTTC	CSVIAGGPGEQYF
once	13	TRBD1	TRBJ2-7	TRBV5-1	TGCGCCAGCAGCCCTACAGGGGCGCGAGAGCAGTACTTC	CASSPTGAREQYF
NA	14	TRBD1	TRBJ2-2	TRBV4-2	TGTGCCAGCAGCACCCGACAGGGCACCGGGGAGCTGTTTTTT	CASSTRQGTGELFF
NA	15	TRBD1	TRBJ2-7	TRBV6-5	TGTGCCAGCAGTTACAAGTTTCAGGGGGACTACGAGCAGTACTTC	CASSYKFQGDYEQYF
NA	12	NA	TRBJ2-7	TRBV30	TGTGCCTATAGGGTGGGGACCTACGAGCAGTACTTC	CAYRVGTYEQYF
NA	13	NA	TRBJ1-1	TRBV29-1	TGCAGCGCCGGACAGACCTCGGACACTGAAGCTTTCTTT	CSAGQTSDTEAFF
NA	15	NA	TRBJ2-4	TRBV15	TGTGCCACCAGCAGAGATCACGGGGGCTACGACATTCAGTACTTC	CATSRDHGGYDIQYF
NA	16	TRBD2	TRBJ2-7	TRBV27	TGTGCCAGCAGTTCTCCCTTGCGGGGGGGACGGAACGAGCAGTACTTC	CASSSPLRGGRNEQYF
NA	15	TRBD2	TRBJ2-3	TRBV29-1	TGCAGCGTTGTCTTAGCGGGGGGAAGCACAGATACGCAGTATTTT	CSVVLAGGSTDTQYF
NA	14	NA	TRBJ2-3	TRBV27	TGTGCCAGCAGCCGTCGGGTCGGGACAGATACGCAGTATTTT	CASSRRVGTDTQYF
NA	17	NA	TRBJ1-5	TRBV4-1	TGCGCCAGCAGCCAAGATGCGGCGGCAGTTAACAATCAGCCCCAGCATTTT	CASSQDAAAVNNQPQHF
once	15	NA	TRBJ1-2	TRBV6-5	TGTGCCAGCAAGTCGGGGGGAGGGGCAGACTATGGCTACACCTTC	CASKSGGGADYGYTF
NA	13	NA	TRBJ1-5	TRBV25-1	TGTGCCAGCAGTGTAGCGGGGGGCGAGCCCCAGCATTTT	CASSVAGGEPQHF
few	15	NA	TRBJ1-2	TRBV5-1	TGCGCCAGCAGCTTGGCCTCAGGGGAACTTAGGCGCTACACCTTC	CASSLASGELRRYTF
NA	13	NA	TRBJ1-1	TRBV2	TGTGCCAGCAGTACGGACAGAGTACTTGAAGCTTTCTTT	CASSTDRVLEAFF
NA	14	NA	TRBJ1-2	TRBV5-1	TGCGCCAGCAGCTTGGATGGGGGCGGCTATGGCTACACCTTC	CASSLDGGGYGYTF
NA	15	NA	TRBJ2-6	TRBV6-5	TGTGCCAGTCGCTCCCCGGACGGCGGGGCCAACGTCCTGACTTTC	CASRSPDGGANVLTF
few	14	NA	TRBJ2-4	TRBV29-1	TGCAGCGTTGCCGGGGTACGTGGGGGAAACATTCAGTACTTC	CSVAGVRGGNIQYF
NA	15	NA	TRBJ2-7	TRBV5-6	TGTGCCAGCAGCTTGTTTCAGAGGAGCTCCTACGAGCAGTACTTC	CASSLFQRSSYEQYF
once	14	NA	TRBJ1-6	TRBV4-2	TGTGCCAGCAGCCAAGGTCGGGCATATTTGCCCCTCCACTTT	CASSQGRAYLPLHF
NA	13	NA	TRBJ2-7	TRBV7-9	TGTGCCAGCAGCTTATTCGTCACCTACGAGCAGTACTTC	CASSLFVTYEQYF
NA	17	TRBD1	TRBJ1-5	TRBV7-2	TGTGCCAGCAGCAAACCCCGGACAGGAGACAGCAATCAGCCCCAGCATTTT	CASSKPRTGDSNQPQHF
NA	15	NA	TRBJ1-3	TRBV19	TGTGCCAGTATTGGACGGCCGTACTCTGGAAACACCATATATTTT	CASIGRPYSGNTIYF
NA	13	NA	TRBJ1-1	TRBV18	TGTGCCAGCTCGGCCCGGACCGACACTGAAGCTTTCTTT	CASSARTDTEAFF
NA	12	NA	TRBJ1-1	TRBV29-1	TGCAGCGTTGGCTCGGGGGGCACTGAAGCTTTCTTT	CSVGSGGTEAFF
NA	15	TRBD1	TRBJ1-2	TRBV14	TGTGCCAGCAGCCAAGCCCGGGACAGGTCCTATGGCTACACCTTC	CASSQARDRSYGYTF
NA	15	NA	TRBJ2-4	TRBV19	TGTGCCAGTAGCTTGAGGGGGGGCCGATCGGACATTCAGTACTTC	CASSLRGGRSDIQYF
few	12	NA	TRBJ1-1	TRBV29-1	TGCAGCGTTGTCTCCGGACAGCCTGAAGCTTTCTTT	CSVVSGQPEAFF
few	14	TRBD2	TRBJ2-3	TRBV29-1	TGCAGCGTCCGGACTAGCGGGGACACAGATACGCAGTATTTT	CSVRTSGDTDTQYF
NA	16	NA	TRBJ1-2	TRBV15	TGTGCCACCAGCAGAGATTATTCGCAGGGATTGAATGGCTACACCTTC	CATSRDYSQGLNGYTF
NA	15	TRBD1	TRBJ2-7	TRBV27	TGTGCCAGCAGGAAAAGGACAGGGGAAATCTACGAGCAGTACTTC	CASRKRTGEIYEQYF
NA	14	NA	TRBJ1-6	TRBV6-5	TGTGCCAGCAGTACCACGACAGCAAATTCACCCCTCCACTTT	CASSTTTANSPLHF
NA	12	NA	TRBJ1-3	TRBV29-1	TGCAGCGTTCGGGTCTCTGGAAACACCATATATTTT	CSVRVSGNTIYF
NA	13	NA	TRBJ2-5	TRBV10-3	TGTGCCATCAGTGAGTCGGTGGTGGAGACCCAGTACTTC	CAISESVVETQYF
NA	13	NA	TRBJ2-7	TRBV15	TGTGCCACCAGCAGAGATCTATACTACGAGCAGTACTTC	CATSRDLYYEQYF
NA	16	NA	TRBJ1-3	TRBV4-1	TGCGCCAGCAGCCACCGGACGGTGAGCTCTGGAAACACCATATATTTT	CASSHRTVSSGNTIYF
few	14	NA	TRBJ2-7	TRBV5-1	TGCGCCAGCAGCTTGGATCAGTCATACTACGAGCAGTACTTC	CASSLDQSYYEQYF
NA	12	NA	TRBJ1-1	TRBV30	TGTGCCTGCACCAGGGTGAACACTGAAGCTTTCTTT	CACTRVNTEAFF